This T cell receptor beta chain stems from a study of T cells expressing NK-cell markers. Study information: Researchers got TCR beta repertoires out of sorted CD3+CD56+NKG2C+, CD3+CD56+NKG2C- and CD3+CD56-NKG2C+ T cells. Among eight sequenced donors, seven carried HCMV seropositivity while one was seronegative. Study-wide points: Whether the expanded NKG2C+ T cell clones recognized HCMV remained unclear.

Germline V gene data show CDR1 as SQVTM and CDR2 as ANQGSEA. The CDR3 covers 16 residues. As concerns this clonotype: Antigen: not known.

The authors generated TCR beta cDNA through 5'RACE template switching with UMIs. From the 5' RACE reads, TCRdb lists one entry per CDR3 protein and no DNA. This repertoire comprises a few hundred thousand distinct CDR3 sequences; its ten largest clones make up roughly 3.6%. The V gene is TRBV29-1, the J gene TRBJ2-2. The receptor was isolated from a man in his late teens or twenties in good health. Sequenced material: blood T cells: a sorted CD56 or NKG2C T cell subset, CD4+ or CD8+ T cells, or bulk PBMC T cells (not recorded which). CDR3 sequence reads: CSVVYAEKANTGELFF.